This TCR beta chain originates from a study of cytomegalovirus exposure and HLA in healthy donors. Whole-study results and caveats: Information on immune exposure was restricted to one variable (CMV serostatus). Researchers reported that three CMV-associated chains were confirmed in vitro as CMV antigen-specific. Reportedly, HLA-A and HLA-B alleles of most subjects were accurately predicted from TCR beta.

Regarding this clone: Its target is unknown.

PCR amplification relied on 60 Vbeta primers (plus 13 Jbeta primers). In the study's own analysis: A later analysis counted 65 million to 90 million unique TCR beta chains, some 12 million shared. Assay: immunoSEQ multiplex PCR; the TCRdb copy retains only in-frame clones and omits some. Clone size and the V and J calls come from that table; the DNA yielded D and trimming. The sample gives fewer than 200,000 clones, approximately 70% of which show up once; approximately 1.8% is in the top ten. Germline CDR1 reads LGHNA; CDR2 reads YSLEER. The CDR3 extends over 16 amino acids. Trimming pared 1 base from V and 5 bases from J, leaving 12 bases between.

This clonotype was sampled from a woman in her thirties in good health and CMV-seronegative. This sequence joins TRBV4-3 and TRBJ1-6, with D unclear. The sample consisted of PBMCs. The CDR3 is CASSQARGSDNSPLHF. CDR3 sequence (DNA): TGCGCCAGCAGCCAAGCGAGAGGGAGTGATAATTCACCCCTCCACTTT.